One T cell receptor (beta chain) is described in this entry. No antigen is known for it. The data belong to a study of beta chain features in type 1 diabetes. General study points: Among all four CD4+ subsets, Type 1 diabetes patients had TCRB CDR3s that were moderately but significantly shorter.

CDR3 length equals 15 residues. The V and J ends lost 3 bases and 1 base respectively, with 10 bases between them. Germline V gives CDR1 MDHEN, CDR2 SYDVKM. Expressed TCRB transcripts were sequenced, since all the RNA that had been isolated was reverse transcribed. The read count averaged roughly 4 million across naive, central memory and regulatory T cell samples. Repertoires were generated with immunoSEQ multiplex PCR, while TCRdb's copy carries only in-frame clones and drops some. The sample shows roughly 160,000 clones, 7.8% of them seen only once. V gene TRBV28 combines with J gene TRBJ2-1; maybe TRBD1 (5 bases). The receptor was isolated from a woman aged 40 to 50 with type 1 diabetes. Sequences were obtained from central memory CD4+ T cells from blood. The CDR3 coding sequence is TGTGCCAGCAGTTTGGGGCAGGCTTCCTACAATGAGCAGTTCTTC. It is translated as CASSLGQASYNEQFF. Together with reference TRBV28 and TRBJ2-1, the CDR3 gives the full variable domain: DVKVTQSSRYLVKRTGEKVFLECVQDMDHENMFWYRQDPGLGLRLIYFSYDVKMKEKGDIPEGYSVSREKKERFSLILESASTNQTSMYLCASSLGQASYNEQFFGPGTRLTVL.